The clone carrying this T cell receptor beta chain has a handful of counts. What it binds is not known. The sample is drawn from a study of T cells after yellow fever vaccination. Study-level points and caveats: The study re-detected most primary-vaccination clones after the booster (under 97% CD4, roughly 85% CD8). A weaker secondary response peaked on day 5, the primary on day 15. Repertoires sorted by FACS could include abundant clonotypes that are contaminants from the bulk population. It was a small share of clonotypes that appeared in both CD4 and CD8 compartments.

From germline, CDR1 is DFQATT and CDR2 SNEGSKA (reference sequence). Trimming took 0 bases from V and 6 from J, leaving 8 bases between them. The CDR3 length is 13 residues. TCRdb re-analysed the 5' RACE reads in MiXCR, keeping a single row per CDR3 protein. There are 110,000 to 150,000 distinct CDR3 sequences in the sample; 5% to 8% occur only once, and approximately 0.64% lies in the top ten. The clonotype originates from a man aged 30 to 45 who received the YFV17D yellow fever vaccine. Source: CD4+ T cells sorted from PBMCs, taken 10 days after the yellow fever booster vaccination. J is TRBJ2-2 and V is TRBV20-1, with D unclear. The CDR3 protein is CSARDVKAGELFF. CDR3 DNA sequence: TGCAGTGCTAGAGATGTTAAGGCCGGGGAGCTGTTTTTT.